The sequence of this T cell receptor (beta chain) was determined in a study of blood T cells in healthy people across ages. In regard to this clonotype: Its antigen is not known.

Study observations and caveats: What prevented conclusive comparison of naive and antigen-experienced cells was that PBMCs were unsorted. Naive CD4+ cells and diversity were both higher in long-lived donors than in aged donors.

J lost 8 bases, V lost 3 bases, and 3 bases had no gene match. Germline-derived CDR1 and CDR2 are DFQATT and SNEGSKA (reference sequence). The CDR3 totals 13 residues. Then a second PCR, running roughly 7 to 11 cycles, was carried out with a sample-barcoded 5' primer and a J-beta primer mix. Any given sample supplied a minimum of 3 million CDR3-containing paired-end reads. TCRdb re-derived calls from the 5' RACE reads in MiXCR, one entry per CDR3 protein. The data hold approximately 810,000 distinct CDR3 sequences, with about 28% observed a single time. J is TRBJ2-2 and V is TRBV20-1, with 10 bases aligning to TRBD2. The specimen was blood. The sequence derives from an elderly woman in good health. CDR3 nucleotides: TGCAGTGCTAGGACTAGCGGGCCTGGGGAGCTGTTTTTT. Residues: CSARTSGPGELFF.